This entry features one T cell receptor beta chain sequence. Trimming took off 4 bases at V and 4 bases at J, with 14 bases between the two ends. Germline values: CDR1 SGDLS, CDR2 YYNGEE. The CDR3 is 14 amino acids. This specimen belongs to a study of OX40 agonist ivuxolimab in advanced cancers. Across the whole study: It was ivuxolimab, an agonistic anti-OX40 (CD134) antibody, that patients were treated with. The group had a mean age of around 60 years, ranged from about 20 to 90, and was 80% to 85% male.

Sequencing was performed with immunoSEQ multiplex PCR; in TCRdb, only in-frame clones are kept and a portion is missing. The sample lists about 31,000 clones; approximately 89% were seen once. The chain employs TRBV9 and TRBJ1-2; tentative D call: TRBD1 (6 bases). The sample was CD4+ or CD8+ T cells sorted from blood, taken in a trial of the OX40 agonist ivuxolimab. The sequence was obtained from an adult with an advanced solid tumor such as melanoma, head and neck, liver or kidney cancer. The chain's CDR3 is CASSTLGQSYGYTF. The CDR3, as DNA: TGTGCCAGCAGCACCCTCGGACAGAGCTATGGCTACACCTTC.